This paragraph covers one TCR beta chain sequence. There is no known antigen for this receptor. The data were obtained in a study of T cells expressing NK-cell markers (dated by TCRdb to 2018 to 2020). Some background on the complete study: Eight or nine donors provided sorted CD3+CD56+NKG2C+, CD3+CD56+NKG2C- and CD3+CD56-NKG2C+ T-cell subsets, whose TCR beta-chain repertoires were profiled. Of the eight sequenced donors, seven were found to be HCMV-seropositive and one was found to be HCMV-seronegative. Randomly selected healthy volunteers, three men and five women, were used as the eight sequenced donors. Libraries were sequenced as 2 x 150 bp reads on Illumina HiSeq 2000/2500, MiSeq or NextSeq. Study-level results and caveats: Whether the expanded NKG2C-expressing T cell clones were specific for HCMV antigens was left unclear. In roughly six donors, the dominant CD3+CD56+NKG2C+ clonotypes ranked among the top 10 CD8+ clonotypes, making up about 1.0-8% of CD8+ T cells. Those dominant clonotypes were again the most abundant among CD3+CD56-NKG2C+ cells in four donors, at about 25-60.1%.

The instrument was an Illumina HiSeq 2000. TCR beta cDNA libraries were prepared using 5'RACE template switching, which introduced a universal primer site and unique molecular identifiers. Priming for cDNA synthesis came from the TCR beta constant segment, and two successive PCR amplification steps followed. Regarding the original processing steps: MIGEC was used to demultiplex reads and group reads by UMI, and MiTCR was used to assemble and quantify clonotypes. To remove erroneous sequences, TCR cDNA sequences were retained only when supported by two or more reads. The tcR package was used for downstream repertoire analysis, and clonotypes were matched between fractions using CDR3 nucleotide sequence together with V segment. VDJmatch was used to annotate antigen specificity against VDJdb, with one amino acid substitution allowed in CDR3. Reprocessed by TCRdb, the reads give a single entry per CDR3 protein sequence, without DNA. These V and J calls originate from TCRdb's pipeline instead of the authors' own analysis. This sample's table carries under 600,000 distinct CDR3 sequences. The leading ten clones occupy 1.4% of the sample.

From a lookup of the germline V gene, CDR1 and CDR2 are SGHRS and YFSETQ. The CDR3 has 16 amino acids, counting the end cysteine and phenylalanine. Only the protein is available. A commercial ELISA kit detecting HCMV-specific IgG in serum was used to determine HCMV serostatus. Peripheral blood mononuclear cells were isolated from blood by Ficoll density gradient centrifugation. The receptor comes from a woman between 50 and 59 years old in good health. Donor details come from another sample of the same person, matched by shared clones. The chain links TRBV5-1 with TRBJ2-1; TCRdb's D call of TRBD2 is untestable without DNA. The sequenced material came from blood T cells: a sorted CD56 or NKG2C T cell subset, CD4+ or CD8+ T cells, or bulk PBMC T cells (not recorded which). The CDR3 is CASSLGAGGTLNEQFF.